One T cell receptor (beta chain) is described in this entry. The antigen remains undetermined. The entry originates in a study of cytomegalovirus exposure and HLA in healthy donors. V lost 1 base, J lost 2 bases, and 9 bases stayed unmatched. CDR1 is LGHNA, CDR2 YSLEER, per germline. This CDR3 spans 17 amino acids. The primer mix had 60 Vbeta and 13 Jbeta primers. The method was immunoSEQ multiplex PCR; TCRdb's version includes in-frame clones alone and lacks a portion of them. The sample lists 90,000 or so clones, around 79% occurring once. Points from the study as a whole: According to an earlier analysis, most TCR beta V segments yielded productive rearrangements about 87% or about 30% of the time. The records held CMV serostatus as the only immune exposure information. Researchers counted around 170 TCR beta chains as cytomegalovirus-associated.

The receptor comes from a female donor in good health and CMV-seronegative. The chain employs TRBV4-3 and TRBJ2-3, with 7 bases matching TRBD2. The sample taken for sequencing was PBMCs. The CDR3 sequence is CASSQGRGWPPTDTQYF. The CDR3 DNA is TGCGCCAGCAGCCAAGGGCGGGGGTGGCCCCCCACAGATACGCAGTATTTT.